Listed below are T cell receptor beta chains from one sample, sequenced in a study of T cell responses to AZD1222 COVID-19 vaccine. Assay: immunoSEQ multiplex PCR; the TCRdb copy retains only in-frame clones and omits some. This repertoire shows 140,000 to 150,000 clones, 80% to 90% found once; its top ten account for around 7.8%. The material sequenced was peripheral blood, taken on day 0 of AZD1222 vaccination. Receptors originate from an adult in good health. Each CDR3 is given without its conserved first and last residue. D genes are given only for firm matches. Rows give clone size only sometimes, using once, few, many, or a class for an expanded clone.

j_call | v_call | clone_size | d_call | cdr3_aa
TRBJ2-5 | TRBV2 | . | TRBD2 | ASRPPWREFSGTQY
TRBJ1-4 | TRBV9 | . | TRBD1 | ASSAGQGIEKLF
TRBJ2-7 | TRBV5-6 | once | . | ASSLEPGATYEQY
TRBJ1-3 | TRBV5-1 | . | . | ASSSEGNTIY
TRBJ2-5 | TRBV7-2 | . | . | ASSPQGETQY
TRBJ2-2 | TRBV5-4 | . | . | ASTPRQSDNTGELF
TRBJ1-2 | TRBV6-7 | . | . | ASSKKRQSGYT
TRBJ2-3 | TRBV15 | . | TRBD1 | ATSQGQHTQY
TRBJ1-4 | TRBV5-1 | . | TRBD1 | ASSYEGAREKLF
TRBJ2-2 | TRBV27 | . | TRBD2 | ASSLLTSGTGELF
TRBJ2-2 | TRBV7-6 | . | TRBD2 | ASSPTPPGGDTGELF